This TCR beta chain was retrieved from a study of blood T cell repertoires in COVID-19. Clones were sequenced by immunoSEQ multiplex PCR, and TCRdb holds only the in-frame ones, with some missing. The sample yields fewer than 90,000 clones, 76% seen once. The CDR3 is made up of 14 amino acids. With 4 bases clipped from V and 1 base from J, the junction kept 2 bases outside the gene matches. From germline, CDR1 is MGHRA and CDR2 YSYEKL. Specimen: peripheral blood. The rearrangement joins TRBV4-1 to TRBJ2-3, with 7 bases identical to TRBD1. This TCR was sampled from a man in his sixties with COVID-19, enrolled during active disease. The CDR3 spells CASSLGQGTDTQYF. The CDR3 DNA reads TGCGCCAGCAGCCTAGGACAGGGCACAGATACGCAGTATTTT.